These T cell receptor beta chains were read from a single sample in a study of blood T cell repertoires in COVID-19. TCRdb's copy holds only in-frame clones and misses some; the assay was immunoSEQ multiplex PCR. Here the sample spans about 400,000 clones, about 90% being singletons. The specimen sequenced was PBMCs or T cells enriched from blood (not recorded which). The origin of the receptors is a woman between 25 and 40 years old who had recovered from COVID-19. The CDR3 runs from the conserved cysteine through the conserved F or W. The D gene is left open where the match is weak. Expanded clones get a size class; other rows say once, few or many, or leave the size out.

j_gene: TRBJ1-5
abundance: -
d_gene: TRBD1
v_gene: TRBV10-1
CDR3nt: TGCGCCGGCGTTGGACCCCGGGACAGGGACCTTAGCAATCAGCCCCAGCATTTT
CDR3aa: CAGVGPRDRDLSNQPQHF

j_gene: TRBJ1-2
abundance: -
d_gene: -
v_gene: TRBV29-1
CDR3nt: TGCAGCGTTACCTCAGGCGCTAACTATGGCTACACCTTC
CDR3aa: CSVTSGANYGYTF

j_gene: TRBJ2-1
abundance: once
d_gene: TRBD2
v_gene: TRBV6-5
CDR3nt: TGTGCCAGCAGTTCACTAGCGGGAGACTGGGATGAGCAGTTCTTC
CDR3aa: CASSSLAGDWDEQFF

j_gene: TRBJ2-4
abundance: -
d_gene: TRBD1
v_gene: TRBV27
CDR3nt: TGTGCCAGCAGTTTATCTGAAGGGGGCGGCATTCAGTACTTC
CDR3aa: CASSLSEGGGIQYF

j_gene: TRBJ2-1
abundance: -
d_gene: -
v_gene: TRBV28
CDR3nt: TGTGCCAGCAGCCCACCAGGGTGGAATGAGCAGTTCTTC
CDR3aa: CASSPPGWNEQFF

j_gene: TRBJ2-1
abundance: few
d_gene: TRBD2
v_gene: TRBV27
CDR3nt: TGTGCCAGCAAATCGGGGGGATCCTACAATGAGCAGTTCTTC
CDR3aa: CASKSGGSYNEQFF

j_gene: TRBJ1-2
abundance: -
d_gene: -
v_gene: TRBV7-2
CDR3nt: TGTGCCAGCAGCTCATCCGGGGGTAGACAGCGAGGGCTAGACACCTTC
CDR3aa: CASSSSGGRQRGLDTF

j_gene: TRBJ2-7
abundance: once
d_gene: TRBD1
v_gene: TRBV18
CDR3nt: TGTGCCAGCTCACCATCGGTACGGCAGGGGGTTGGCGAGCAGTACTTC
CDR3aa: CASSPSVRQGVGEQYF

j_gene: TRBJ1-3
abundance: -
d_gene: -
v_gene: TRBV6-5
CDR3nt: TGTGCCAGCAGTTACTCGGTCGCGGGGGGAAACACCATATATTTT
CDR3aa: CASSYSVAGGNTIYF

j_gene: TRBJ2-5
abundance: -
d_gene: -
v_gene: TRBV29-1
CDR3nt: TGCAGCGTTGATGGGCTCGCCGAGACCCAGTACTTC
CDR3aa: CSVDGLAETQYF

j_gene: TRBJ2-6
abundance: once
d_gene: -
v_gene: TRBV5-1
CDR3nt: TGCGCCAGCATGGGGGCCCCCTCTGGGGCCAACGTCCTGACTTTC
CDR3aa: CASMGAPSGANVLTF

j_gene: TRBJ2-7
abundance: -
d_gene: TRBD2
v_gene: TRBV29-1
CDR3nt: TGCAGCGTTGCTAGGAGCGGGGGATACGAGCAGTACTTC
CDR3aa: CSVARSGGYEQYF

j_gene: TRBJ2-1
abundance: -
d_gene: TRBD1
v_gene: TRBV19
CDR3nt: TGTGCCAGTAGTAGAACCGGGACAGGTTTGGACAATGAGCAGTTCTTC
CDR3aa: CASSRTGTGLDNEQFF

j_gene: TRBJ2-1
abundance: -
d_gene: -
v_gene: TRBV7-2
CDR3nt: TGTGCCAGCAGCTCGCAGGGGGGCCCCTACAATGAGCAGTTCTTC
CDR3aa: CASSSQGGPYNEQFF

j_gene: TRBJ2-1
abundance: -
d_gene: -
v_gene: TRBV11-3
CDR3nt: TGTGCCAGCAGCCCCAGATTCGGGAGTGGGAATGAGCAGTTCTTC
CDR3aa: CASSPRFGSGNEQFF

j_gene: TRBJ2-1
abundance: -
d_gene: TRBD2
v_gene: TRBV30
CDR3nt: TGTGCCTGGACCCCCGGGACTAGCGGGTACAATGAGCAGTTCTTC
CDR3aa: CAWTPGTSGYNEQFF

j_gene: TRBJ2-1
abundance: -
d_gene: TRBD2
v_gene: TRBV10-3
CDR3nt: TGTGCCATCAGAACACTAGCGGCCAATGAGCAGTTCTTC
CDR3aa: CAIRTLAANEQFF

j_gene: TRBJ1-1
abundance: -
d_gene: -
v_gene: TRBV19
CDR3nt: TGTGCCAGTAGTATAGACGGGGTGGATGCTTTCTTT
CDR3aa: CASSIDGVDAFF

j_gene: TRBJ2-3
abundance: -
d_gene: -
v_gene: TRBV5-1
CDR3nt: TGCGCCAGCAGCTTGGACGGATTAGCAACAGATACGCAGTATTTT
CDR3aa: CASSLDGLATDTQYF

j_gene: TRBJ2-3
abundance: -
d_gene: -
v_gene: TRBV27
CDR3nt: TGTGCCAGCAGACTCGGGATTTCGACAGATACGCAGTATTTT
CDR3aa: CASRLGISTDTQYF

j_gene: TRBJ2-5
abundance: -
d_gene: TRBD2
v_gene: TRBV5-1
CDR3nt: TGCGCCAGCAGCCGCTGGACTAGCGGGGGTCGGATAAAAGAGACCCAGTACTTC
CDR3aa: CASSRWTSGGRIKETQYF

j_gene: TRBJ2-3
abundance: -
d_gene: TRBD2
v_gene: TRBV19
CDR3nt: TGTGCCAGTAGTATGGGACTAGCGGGAGGTTTGGATACGCAGTATTTT
CDR3aa: CASSMGLAGGLDTQYF

j_gene: TRBJ2-7
abundance: -
d_gene: -
v_gene: TRBV4-1
CDR3nt: TGCGCCAGCAGCCAAGTAGGGGGTGAGCAGTACTTC
CDR3aa: CASSQVGGEQYF

j_gene: TRBJ2-1
abundance: -
d_gene: -
v_gene: TRBV11-3
CDR3nt: TGTGCCAGCAGCGGACCATTCGAGGGACGGGAGAATGAGCAGTTCTTC
CDR3aa: CASSGPFEGRENEQFF

j_gene: TRBJ2-7
abundance: once
d_gene: TRBD1
v_gene: TRBV6-5
CDR3nt: TGTGCCAGCAGACCTCGACAGGGGACCTACGAGCAGTACTTC
CDR3aa: CASRPRQGTYEQYF

j_gene: TRBJ2-7
abundance: -
d_gene: -
v_gene: TRBV9
CDR3nt: TGTGCCAGCAGCGTAGGAGCGCCATACTACGAGCAGTACTTC
CDR3aa: CASSVGAPYYEQYF

j_gene: TRBJ2-3
abundance: once
d_gene: TRBD2
v_gene: TRBV28
CDR3nt: TGTGCCAGCTTCCGTAGCGGGGGGGAGACAGATACGCAGTATTTT
CDR3aa: CASFRSGGETDTQYF

j_gene: TRBJ2-1
abundance: -
d_gene: TRBD1
v_gene: TRBV7-8
CDR3nt: TGTGCCAGCAGCCCCCGAAGACAGGGCGATGAGCAGTTCTTC
CDR3aa: CASSPRRQGDEQFF